A single sample is the source of the 25 T cell receptor beta chains below, sequenced in a study of blood T cell repertoires in COVID-19. Data came from immunoSEQ multiplex PCR; TCRdb stores just in-frame clones and leaves some out. Here the sample spans 400,000 to 550,000 clones, around nine tenths being singletons. The sequenced sample consisted of PBMCs or T cells enriched from blood (not recorded which). These receptors were taken from a woman aged 18-29 years with acute COVID-19.

J is TRBJ2-7 and V is TRBV5-1; TRBD1 might be the D (6 bases). The germline CDR1 and CDR2 sequences are SGHRS and YFSETQ. There are 14 residues in the CDR3. Trimming stripped 4 bases from V and 5 bases from J, with 16 bases between. The chain's CDR3 is CASSPRGPTHEQYF. CDR3 coding DNA: TGCGCCAGCAGCCCCAGGGGTCCAACCCACGAGCAGTACTTC.

DNA for the CDR3: TGTGCCAGCAGCTTATTCGGTCTAGCGCTCTCCTACAATGAGCAGTTCTTC. Amino acids: CASSLFGLALSYNEQFF. The rearrangement links TRBV7-2 to TRBJ2-1, with D tentatively TRBD2 (6 bases). The germline gives CDR1 SGHTA, CDR2 FQGNSA. The CDR3 totals 17 residues. Trimming shortened V by 2 bases and J by 0 bases, and 14 bases separated the two germline ends.

V usage is TRBV19 and J usage is TRBJ1-2; TRBD1 might be the D (6 bases). Germline V gene sequence: CDR1 LNHDA, CDR2 SQIVND (reference sequence). V lost 5 bases and J lost 0, with 13 bases in between. The CDR3 has 15 amino acids. CDR3 nucleotide sequence: TGTGCCAGTAGTTTTGGGGACATAGCTAACTATGGCTACACCTTC. Its protein is CASSFGDIANYGYTF.

The chain uses TRBV24-1 and TRBJ2-4, with TRBD1 matching 7 bases. Germline V CDR1 and CDR2: KGHDR, SFDVKD. This CDR3 is 14 amino acids long. The V and J ends lost 4 bases and 8 bases, in that order; junction bases with no gene match: 7. The CDR3 nucleotides are TGTGCCACCAGTGAATCTGACAGGGTCGACATTCAGTACTTC. Its protein is CATSESDRVDIQYF.

In its sample, this clone was seen once. This chain joins TRBV4-3 and TRBJ1-2; 8 bases align to TRBD1. This CDR3 has 18 amino acids. The V and J ends lost 0 bases and 0 bases, in that order; junction bases with no gene match: 9. Germline CDR1 reads LGHNA; CDR2 reads YSLEER. The CDR3 coding sequence is TGCGCCAGCAGCCAAGATTTAGGGACAGGACCTCCTAACTATGGCTACACCTTC. It codes for CASSQDLGTGPPNYGYTF.

This chain links TRBV29-1 with TRBJ2-1; D call uncertain. The V end lost 5 bases, the J end lost 2 bases, and 16 bases lay between the germline ends. This CDR3 has 15 residues. CDR1 and CDR2 (germline): SQVTM, ANQGSEA. The chain's CDR3 is CSVKKVDITYNEQFF. The CDR3, as DNA: TGCAGCGTTAAAAAGGTTGACATAACCTACAATGAGCAGTTCTTC.

This chain links TRBV28 with TRBJ1-1, with 7 bases matching TRBD1. This CDR3 is 15 amino acids long. From germline, CDR1 is MDHEN and CDR2 SYDVKM. Germline trimming cut 6 bases from V and 0 bases from J; bases unmatched to any gene: 7. The CDR3 DNA reads TGTGCCAGCAGCAGGACAGGACTCTTGAACACTGAAGCTTTCTTT. This codes for CASSRTGLLNTEAFF. Full variable domain (remainder filled in from reference TRBV28 and TRBJ1-1): DVKVTQSSRYLVKRTGEKVFLECVQDMDHENMFWYRQDPGLGLRLIYFSYDVKMKEKGDIPEGYSVSREKKERFSLILESASTNQTSMYLCASSRTGLLNTEAFFGQGTRLTVV.

This clone was recorded only once. The chain joins TRBV7-2 to TRBJ2-4, with D possibly TRBD1 on 5 matching bases. V lost 3 bases to trimming and J lost 5 bases, with 8 bases between them. This CDR3 is 13 amino acids long. Germline assignment: CDR1 SGHTA and CDR2 FQGNSA. The CDR3 DNA sequence: TGTGCCAGCAGCTTTACCAGGGAAAACATTCAGTACTTC. Its translation: CASSFTRENIQYF.

The V and J genes are TRBV6-5 and TRBJ1-2, with D uncertain. Trimming shortened V by 4 bases and J by 5 bases, and 11 bases separated the two germline ends. The V gene's germline CDR1 is MNHEY and CDR2 SVGAGI. The CDR3 loop spans 13 amino acids. The CDR3, as DNA: TGTGCCAGCAGTTTGGACTCCACTTATGGCTACACCTTC. Translating it yields CASSLDSTYGYTF.

This chain links TRBV18 with TRBJ2-7; D gene uncertain. The CDR3 covers 14 residues. V was cut by 3 bases and J by 4 bases, with 13 bases left in between. Germline V gene data show CDR1 as KGHSH and CDR2 as LQKENI. DNA of the CDR3: TGTGCCAGCTCACCGGCGGCGCCGAGGTACGAGCAGTACTTC. The encoded protein is CASSPAAPRYEQYF.

This chain connects TRBV2 to TRBJ2-7, with 9 positions matching TRBD1. This CDR3 is 13 amino acids long. J lost 5 bases, V lost 7 bases, and 6 bases had no gene match. Germline CDR1 reads SNHLY; CDR2 reads FYNNEI. DNA for the CDR3: TGTGCCAGCACTCGGGACAGGGACGACGAGCAGTACTTC. It translates to CASTRDRDDEQYF.

The rearrangement uses TRBV19 and TRBJ2-2; 9 nucleotides agree with TRBD1. Germline CDR1 and CDR2: LNHDA and SQIVND (reference sequence). V was clipped by 7 bases and J by 7 bases; unmatched bases: 10. The CDR3 length is 15 residues. CDR3 nucleotides: TGTGCCAGTAAACAGGGGGCGCGTAACGTCGGGGAGCTGTTTTTT. Translating gives CASKQGARNVGELFF.

This chain joins TRBV3-1 (or the pseudogene TRBV3-2) and TRBJ2-1; 7 bases match TRBD1. V was pared by 4 bases and J by 0 bases, with 6 bases of the junction left unmatched. Germline loops: CDR1 LGHDT, CDR2 YNNKEL (reference sequence). The CDR3 is 16 amino acids. Here the CDR3 reads CASSRGQVSSYNEQFF. The CDR3 nucleotides are TGTGCCAGCAGCCGAGGACAGGTCAGCTCCTACAATGAGCAGTTCTTC.

The chain links TRBV7-6 to TRBJ1-1; D remains unclear. This CDR3 spans 15 amino acids. Looked up from germline, CDR1 is SGHVS and CDR2 is FNYEAQ. The V end lost 1 base, the J end lost 1 base, and 10 bases lay between the germline ends. The CDR3 spells CASSLVEAGNTEAFF. CDR3 in DNA: TGTGCCAGCAGCTTAGTTGAGGCGGGGAACACTGAAGCTTTCTTT.

The V and J genes are TRBV3-1 (or the pseudogene TRBV3-2) and TRBJ1-3; D uncertain. CDR3 length: 13 amino acids. In germline, CDR1 is LGHDT, CDR2 YNNKEL (reference sequence). V was cut by 3 bases and J by 4 bases, with 7 bases left in between. The CDR3 nucleotides read TGTGCCAGCAGCCAGACCAGGGGAAACACCATATATTTT. Translation: CASSQTRGNTIYF.

In its sample, this clone was seen once. V gene TRBV9 combines with J gene TRBJ1-2; 8 bases are a match to TRBD1. The CDR3 totals 14 residues. The germline gives CDR1 SGDLS, CDR2 YYNGEE. With V trimmed by 4 bases and J by 6 bases, 8 bases remained unmatched. Here the CDR3 DNA reads TGTGCCAGCAGCTTCTCGGACAGGGACCATGGCTACACCTTC. Translated, it gives CASSFSDRDHGYTF.

This clone was counted between two and nine times. The chain combines TRBV7-9 with TRBJ2-1; possibly TRBD2 for D (5 bases). With 3 bases removed from V and 5 bases from J, the gap between germline ends came to 11 bases. CDR1 SEHNR and CDR2 FQNEAQ come from the germline V gene (reference sequence). CDR3 size: 14 residues. CDR3 protein: CASSLALANNEQFF. The CDR3 DNA reads as TGTGCCAGCAGCTTGGCCCTAGCCAACAATGAGCAGTTCTTC.

J is TRBJ2-7 and V is TRBV30; weak D call: TRBD1 (8 bases). The CDR3 sequence is 13 residues long. Trimming shortened V by 0 bases and J by 4 bases, and 10 bases separated the two germline ends. Germline CDR1 and CDR2: GTSNPN and SVGIG (reference sequence). This CDR3 is CAWSVQGGYEQYF. Here the CDR3 DNA reads TGTGCCTGGAGTGTACAGGGGGGGTACGAGCAGTACTTC.

V and J are TRBV12-3 or TRBV12-4 and TRBJ1-1; no clear D. The CDR3 has 12 residues. V lost 3 bases to trimming and J lost 8 bases, with 10 bases between them. The CDR3 region is CASSFPGGEAFF. CDR3 nucleotide sequence: TGTGCCAGCAGTTTCCCGGGAGGAGAAGCTTTCTTT.

The V and J genes are TRBV28 and TRBJ2-1, with D perhaps matching TRBD1 (5 bases). This CDR3 comprises 15 residues. Between the trimmed V and J ends, which lost 3 bases and 0 bases, there was a span of 9 bases. Per germline, CDR1 MDHEN and CDR2 SYDVKM. CDR3 protein: CASSFVRDSYNEQFF. CDR3 DNA: TGTGCCAGCAGTTTCGTCAGGGACTCCTACAATGAGCAGTTCTTC.

This chain links TRBV13 with TRBJ1-2; no definite D call. The V end lost 2 bases, the J end lost 8 bases, and 15 bases lay between the germline ends. CDR3 size: 14 residues. Germline lookup yields CDR1 PRHDT and CDR2 FYEKMQ (reference sequence). The CDR3 region is CASSLWTARGGYTF. DNA of the CDR3: TGTGCCAGCAGCTTATGGACTGCGAGAGGAGGCTACACCTTC. Using reference TRBV13 and TRBJ1-2 for the parts outside the CDR3, the full variable domain is AAGVIQSPRHLIKEKRETATLKCYPIPRHDTVYWYQQGPGQDPQFLISFYEKMQSDKGSIPDRFSAQQFSDYHSELNMSSLELGDSALYFCASSLWTARGGYTFGSGTRLTVV.

This chain uses TRBV12-3 or TRBV12-4 with TRBJ1-2; a possible D gene is TRBD1 (6 bases). The CDR3 loop spans 13 amino acids. V was cut by 6 bases and J by 4 bases, with 12 bases left in between. The CDR3, as DNA: TGTGCCAGCAGACATATGGACAGCTATGGCTACACCTTC. It codes for CASRHMDSYGYTF.

In its sample, this clone was seen once. V is TRBV4-3 and J is TRBJ2-5, with unresolved D. V shed 0 bases and J shed 1 base, with 6 bases lying between them. Germline V gene lookup returns CDR1 LGHNA and CDR2 YSLEER. The CDR3 contains 14 residues. The CDR3 bases are TGCGCCAGCAGCCAAGATGCCGGCCAAGAGACCCAGTACTTC. This translates into CASSQDAGQETQYF.

The chain combines TRBV2 with TRBJ2-2; weak D call: TRBD1 (5 bases). From germline, CDR1 is SNHLY and CDR2 FYNNEI. V lost 7 bases to trimming and J lost 0 bases, with 12 bases between them. CDR3 length equals 15 residues. CDR3 protein: CASTKDTTNTGELFF. The CDR3 DNA reads as TGTGCCAGCACAAAGGACACCACGAACACCGGGGAGCTGTTTTTT.

CDR3 in DNA: TGTGCCATCAGGGAAGCCAGGGGAAATGAGCAGTTCTTC. Amino acids: CAIREARGNEQFF. The V and J genes are TRBV10-3 and TRBJ2-1; tentative D call: TRBD1 (6 bases). The V and J ends lost 6 bases and 7 bases respectively, with 13 bases between them. From germline, CDR1 is ENHRY and CDR2 SYGVKD. The CDR3 has 13 amino acids.